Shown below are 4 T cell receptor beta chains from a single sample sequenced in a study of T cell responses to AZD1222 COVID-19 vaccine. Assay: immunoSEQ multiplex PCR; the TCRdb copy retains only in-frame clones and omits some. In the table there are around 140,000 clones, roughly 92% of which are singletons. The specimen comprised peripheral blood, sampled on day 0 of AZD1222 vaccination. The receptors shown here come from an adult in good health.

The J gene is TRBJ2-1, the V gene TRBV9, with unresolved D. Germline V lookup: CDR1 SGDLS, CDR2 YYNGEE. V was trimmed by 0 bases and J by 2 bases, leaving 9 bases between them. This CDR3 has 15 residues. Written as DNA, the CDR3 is TGTGCCAGCAGCGTAGCGCAGACCGCCTACAATGAGCAGTTCTTC. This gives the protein CASSVAQTAYNEQFF.

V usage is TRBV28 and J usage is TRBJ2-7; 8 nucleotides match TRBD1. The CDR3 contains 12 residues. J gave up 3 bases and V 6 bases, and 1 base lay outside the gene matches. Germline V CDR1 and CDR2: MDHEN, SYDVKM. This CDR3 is CASRTGVYEQYF. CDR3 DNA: TGTGCCAGCAGGACAGGGGTCTACGAGCAGTACTTC.

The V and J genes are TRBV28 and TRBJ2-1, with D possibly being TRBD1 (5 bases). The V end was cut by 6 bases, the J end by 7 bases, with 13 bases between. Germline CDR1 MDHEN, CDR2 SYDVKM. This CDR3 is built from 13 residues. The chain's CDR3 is CASRSGSWNEQFF. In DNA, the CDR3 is TGTGCCAGCAGGTCAGGGTCCTGGAATGAGCAGTTCTTC.

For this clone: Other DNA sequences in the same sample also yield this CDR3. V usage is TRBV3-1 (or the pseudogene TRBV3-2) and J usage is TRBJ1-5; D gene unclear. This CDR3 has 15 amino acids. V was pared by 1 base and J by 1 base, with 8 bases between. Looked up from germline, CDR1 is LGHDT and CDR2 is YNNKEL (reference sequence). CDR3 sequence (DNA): TGTGCCAGCAGCCAAGTATCCGGGAGCAATCAGCCCCAGCATTTT. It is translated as CASSQVSGSNQPQHF.